These T cell receptor beta chains were read from a single sample in a study of CD8+CD57+ T cells in acquired aplastic anemia. TCRdb recomputed calls from the reads with MiXCR, one row per CDR3 protein. Among tens of thousands of distinct CDR3 sequences listed, around 55% were seen once. The source material was sorted CD4+, CD8+, or CD8+CD57+ T cells (not recorded which) from PBMCs. These receptors came from a human donor in good health, serving as a control. The CDR3 runs from the conserved cysteine through the conserved F or W. The order of the fields is J gene, clone size, V gene, D gene, CDR3 DNA, CDR3 protein. D genes are given only for firm matches. Rows give clone size only sometimes, using once, few, many, or a class for an expanded clone.

>TRBJ2-7|few|TRBV29-1|-
TGCAGCGCTACCCCGGGGGTTTCCCTCCCCTACGAGCAGTACTTC
CSATPGVSLPYEQYF
>TRBJ1-1|medium-sized|TRBV6-6|-
TGTGCCAGCAGCCTGACAGGGAACACTGAAGCTTTCTTT
CASSLTGNTEAFF
>TRBJ2-3|medium-sized|TRBV19|-
TGTGCCAGTAGTACCCCGGGGAGAGATACGCAGTATTTT
CASSTPGRDTQYF
>TRBJ2-7|-|TRBV10-3|-
TGTGCCATCAGCGCGGGGACAGCCTACGAGCAGTACTTC
CAISAGTAYEQYF
>TRBJ1-1|many|TRBV7-9|-
TGTGCCAGCAGCCCTTGGAGAGGGAACACTGAAGCTTTCTTT
CASSPWRGNTEAFF
>TRBJ2-1|medium-sized|TRBV29-1|-
TGCAGCGTTAGTGGCCGGACCTACAATGAGCAGTTCTTC
CSVSGRTYNEQFF
>TRBJ1-1|-|TRBV29-1|-
TGCAGCGTCTCCGCAGGGGTTACTGAAGCTTTCTTT
CSVSAGVTEAFF
>TRBJ2-3|-|TRBV3-1|-
TGTGCCAGCAGCCAGGGCGACGGTACGCAGTATTTT
CASSQGDGTQYF
>TRBJ1-2|-|TRBV10-3|-
TGTGCCATCGGTGGAAAGGGGTGGGACTATGGCTACACCTTC
CAIGGKGWDYGYTF
>TRBJ2-7|once|TRBV24-1|TRBD1
TGTGCCACCAGTGATTCCCGGGACAGCCCCTACGAGCAGTACTTC
CATSDSRDSPYEQYF
>TRBJ1-2|many|TRBV10-3|TRBD1
TGTGCCATCAGTGAGTATGACAGGGAATATGAGAACTATGGCTACACCTTC
CAISEYDREYENYGYTF
>TRBJ2-7|-|TRBV5-1|-
TGCGCCAGCAGCCACGGTGGCAGAGGCTACGAGCAGTACTTC
CASSHGGRGYEQYF
>TRBJ2-3|few|TRBV29-1|TRBD1
TGCAGCGCGGGACAGGGGTCCACAGATACGCAGTATTTT
CSAGQGSTDTQYF
>TRBJ1-2|-|TRBV29-1|-
TGCAGCGTTGTTCCTGGCTACACCTTC
CSVVPGYTF
>TRBJ2-7|-|TRBV30|-
TGTGCCTGGATGCAGGGCTCCTACGAGCAGTACTTC
CAWMQGSYEQYF
>TRBJ2-3|-|TRBV2|TRBD2
TGTGCCAGCAGTGATTGGCTAGCGGGGGACGGAGATACGCAGTATTTT
CASSDWLAGDGDTQYF
>TRBJ1-4|-|TRBV7-9|-
TGTGCCAGCAAAGGGGAGGATGAAAAACTGTTTTTT
CASKGEDEKLFF
>TRBJ2-5|many|TRBV4-2|TRBD2
TGTGCCAGCAGCCCTAAACCGGGAGGCCAAGAGACCCAGTACTTC
CASSPKPGGQETQYF
>TRBJ1-5|many|TRBV19|-
TGTGCCAGTAGTATAGGCAGTACCCACAATCAGCCCCAGCATTTT
CASSIGSTHNQPQHF
>TRBJ2-5|many|TRBV9|-
TGTGCCAGCAGCGTAGAGGGGCTGAAAGAGACCCAGTACTTC
CASSVEGLKETQYF
>TRBJ1-1|many|TRBV3-1|-
TGTGCCAGCAGCCAAGGGATCGGGGAGGGGAACACTGAAGCTTTCTTT
CASSQGIGEGNTEAFF
>TRBJ2-5|-|TRBV10-3|TRBD1
TGTGCCATCAGTGACCCAAGGGGACAGGCTCAAGAGACCCAGTACTTC
CAISDPRGQAQETQYF
>TRBJ1-1|many|TRBV9|-
TGTGCCAGCTCAGGCGGGGGAAAGAACACTGAAGCTTTCTTT
CASSGGGKNTEAFF
>TRBJ2-2|many|TRBV11-3|-
TGTGCCAGCAGCCCCCATCGGGAGAAAGGGGAGCTGTTTTTT
CASSPHREKGELFF
>TRBJ1-5|-|TRBV19|TRBD1
TGTGCCAGTAGTACCCGGACAGGAGGGGGTCAGCCCCAGCATTTT
CASSTRTGGGQPQHF
>TRBJ2-2|medium-sized|TRBV7-9|-
TGTGCCAGCCGCAGGGTAACCGGGGAGCTGTTTTTT
CASRRVTGELFF
>TRBJ2-2|many|TRBV7-3|-
TGTGCCAGCAGACCCAATCCTTCGAACACCGGGGAGCTGTTTTTT
CASRPNPSNTGELFF
>TRBJ1-3|many|TRBV7-9|-
TGTGCCAGCAGCCCCACGTCCGTCGCGGGTGGAAACACCATATATTTT
CASSPTSVAGGNTIYF
>TRBJ1-1|-|TRBV29-1|-
TGCAGCGTTGAATCGTACGGGAACACTGAAGCTTTCTTT
CSVESYGNTEAFF
>TRBJ2-3|-|TRBV13|TRBD2
TGTGCCAGCAGCGCGGGACTAGCGGGAGGGGGGCGGACAGATACGCAGTATTTT
CASSAGLAGGGRTDTQYF
>TRBJ2-7|once|TRBV2|TRBD1
TGTGCCAGCAGTATACAGGGGTCGGCCTACGAGCAGTACTTC
CASSIQGSAYEQYF
>TRBJ2-7|-|TRBV9|-
TGCGCCGGCAGCTTCTCGGGCTACGAGCAGTACTTC
CAGSFSGYEQYF
>TRBJ2-3|-|TRBV11-2|-
TGTGCCAGCAGTGACTCGAACTCTGGGGTCGATACGCAGTATTTT
CASSDSNSGVDTQYF
>TRBJ2-1|many|TRBV5-6|-
TGTGCCAGCAGCTCCCTCCTCTTACTCCCGACTAATGAGCAGTTCTTC
CASSSLLLLPTNEQFF
>TRBJ2-7|-|TRBV29-1|TRBD2
TGCAGCGTTGAGGCTCCTAGCGGGAGCGGCGAGCAGTACTTC
CSVEAPSGSGEQYF
>TRBJ2-7|few|TRBV6-1|TRBD1
TGTGCCAGCACCGGGACAGGGATCCACGAGCAGTACTTC
CASTGTGIHEQYF
>TRBJ1-1|-|TRBV7-9|-
TGTGCCAGCAGCACGGGGAACACTGAAGCTTTCTTT
CASSTGNTEAFF
>TRBJ1-5|-|TRBV19|-
TGTGCCAGTACCCCCGCAGGAGGCAATCAGCCCCAGCATTTT
CASTPAGGNQPQHF
>TRBJ1-1|-|TRBV5-6|-
TGTGCCAGCAGCTTGGGACTGGGGAACACTGAAGCTTTCTTT
CASSLGLGNTEAFF
>TRBJ1-1|once|TRBV29-1|-
TGCAGCGTGGACAGACCAAACACTGAAGCTTTCTTT
CSVDRPNTEAFF
>TRBJ2-7|-|TRBV15|-
TGTGCCACCAGCAGAGGGTCATCGGTAGGCGAGCAGTACTTC
CATSRGSSVGEQYF
>TRBJ2-1|-|TRBV28|TRBD1
TGTGCCAGCAGGCCCGGGACAGGGAAGTGGAATGAGCAGTTCTTC
CASRPGTGKWNEQFF
>TRBJ2-7|-|TRBV7-3|-
TGTGCCAGCAGCGAAACCCTGAGCTCCTACGAGCAGTACTTC
CASSETLSSYEQYF
>TRBJ1-4|many|TRBV12-3/TRBV12-4|TRBD1
TGTGCCAGCAGTAGTCGACGGGACACAGGGGGGGAAAAACTGTTTTTT
CASSSRRDTGGEKLFF